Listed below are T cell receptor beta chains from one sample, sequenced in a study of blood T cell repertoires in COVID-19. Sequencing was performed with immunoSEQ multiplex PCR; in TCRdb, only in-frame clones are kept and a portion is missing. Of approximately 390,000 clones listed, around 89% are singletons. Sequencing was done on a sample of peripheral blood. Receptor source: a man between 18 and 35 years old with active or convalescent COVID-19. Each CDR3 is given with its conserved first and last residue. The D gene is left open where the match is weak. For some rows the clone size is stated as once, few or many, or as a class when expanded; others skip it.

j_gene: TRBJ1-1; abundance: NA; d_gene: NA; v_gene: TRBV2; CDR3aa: CASTLSQNTEAFF; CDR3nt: TGTGCCAGCACATTATCACAGAACACTGAAGCTTTCTTT
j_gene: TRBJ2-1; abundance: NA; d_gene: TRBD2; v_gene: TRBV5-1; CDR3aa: CASSLGASGSYNEQFF; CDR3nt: TGCGCCAGCAGCTTGGGGGCTAGCGGCTCCTACAATGAGCAGTTCTTC
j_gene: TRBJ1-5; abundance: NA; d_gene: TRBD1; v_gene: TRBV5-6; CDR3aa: CASSLAGQVKNQPQHF; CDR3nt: TGTGCCAGCAGCTTGGCGGGACAGGTCAAGAATCAGCCCCAGCATTTT
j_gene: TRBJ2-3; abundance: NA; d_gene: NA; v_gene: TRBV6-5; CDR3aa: CASSSKRTSTDTQYF; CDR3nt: TGTGCCAGCAGTTCGAAGCGGACTAGCACAGATACGCAGTATTTT
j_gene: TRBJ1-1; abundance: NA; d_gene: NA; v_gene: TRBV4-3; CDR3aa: CASSQAARGFTEAFF; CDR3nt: TGCGCCAGCAGCCAAGCTGCCCGGGGGTTTACTGAAGCTTTCTTT
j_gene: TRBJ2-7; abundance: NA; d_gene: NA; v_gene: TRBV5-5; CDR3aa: CASSRGSYEQYF; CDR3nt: TGTGCCAGCAGCCGGGGGTCCTACGAGCAGTACTTC
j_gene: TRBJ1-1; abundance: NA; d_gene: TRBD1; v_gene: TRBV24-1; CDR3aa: CATSDVGTGGRNTEAFF; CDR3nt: TGTGCCACCAGTGATGTCGGGACAGGGGGCCGAAACACTGAAGCTTTCTTT
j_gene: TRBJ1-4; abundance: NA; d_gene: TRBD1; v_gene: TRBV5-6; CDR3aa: CASSRMDRGNEKLFF; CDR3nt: TGTGCCAGCAGCCGAATGGACAGGGGAAACGAAAAACTGTTTTTT
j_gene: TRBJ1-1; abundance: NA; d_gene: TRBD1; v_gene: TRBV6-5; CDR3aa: CASSSKLGTVILFF; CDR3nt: TGTGCCAGCAGTTCTAAATTGGGGACAGTCATCCTTTTCTTT
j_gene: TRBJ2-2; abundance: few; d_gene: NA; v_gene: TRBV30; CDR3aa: CAWTGLNTGELFF; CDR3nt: TGTGCCTGGACAGGGTTGAACACCGGGGAGCTGTTTTTT
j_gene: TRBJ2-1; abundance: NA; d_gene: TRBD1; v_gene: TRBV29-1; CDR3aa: CSVEANRGNNEQFF; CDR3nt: TGCAGCGTTGAAGCTAACAGGGGGAACAATGAGCAGTTCTTC
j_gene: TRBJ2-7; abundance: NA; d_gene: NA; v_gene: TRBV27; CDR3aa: CASSSGEKVYEQYF; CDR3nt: TGTGCCAGCAGTTCAGGGGAAAAGGTCTACGAGCAGTACTTC
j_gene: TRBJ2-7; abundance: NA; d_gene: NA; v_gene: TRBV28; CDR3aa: CASSLSRRLNEQYF; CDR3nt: TGTGCCAGCAGTTTAAGCAGGAGACTAAACGAGCAGTACTTC
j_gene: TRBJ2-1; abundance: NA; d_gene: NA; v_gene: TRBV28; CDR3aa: CASSLGRDPYNEQFF; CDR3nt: TGTGCCAGCAGTTTAGGGCGCGACCCCTACAATGAGCAGTTCTTC
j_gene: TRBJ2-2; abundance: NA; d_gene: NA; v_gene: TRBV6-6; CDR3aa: CASSRFRDKQNTGELFF; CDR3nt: TGTGCCAGCAGTCGATTCCGGGACAAACAAAACACCGGGGAGCTGTTTTTT
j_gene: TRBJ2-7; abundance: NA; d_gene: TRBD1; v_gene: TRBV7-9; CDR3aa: CASSYRQGASEQYF; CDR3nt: TGTGCCAGCAGCTACAGACAGGGGGCAAGCGAGCAGTACTTC
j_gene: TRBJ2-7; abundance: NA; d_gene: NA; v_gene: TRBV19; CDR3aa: CASSISSGVYEQYF; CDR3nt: TGTGCCAGTAGTATATCGTCAGGGGTATACGAGCAGTACTTC
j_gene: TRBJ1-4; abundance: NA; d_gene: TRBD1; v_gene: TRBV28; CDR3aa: CASIPGDRVNEKLFF; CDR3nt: TGTGCCAGCATCCCGGGGGACAGGGTTAATGAAAAACTGTTTTTT
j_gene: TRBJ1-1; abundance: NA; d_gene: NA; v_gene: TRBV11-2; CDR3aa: CASSLNGVTEAFF; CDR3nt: TGTGCCAGCAGCCTTAACGGGGTCACTGAAGCTTTCTTT